The 5 T cell receptor beta chains listed next were all sequenced from one sample in a study of identical twins. MiXCR, run by TCRdb on the 5' RACE reads, gives a single entry per CDR3 protein. This table holds 240,000 or so distinct CDR3 sequences, over 9.5% found once. Sequencing input: memory T cells sorted from blood. The receptors were gathered from a man in his fifties in good health.

This clonotype was observed at least ten times. The V gene is TRBV20-1, the J gene TRBJ2-1, with a possible D match to TRBD2 (5 bases). CDR1 is DFQATT and CDR2 is SNEGSKA in the germline V gene (reference sequence). This CDR3 comprises 14 residues. Trimming removed 5 bases from V and 6 bases from J, with 17 bases in between. The CDR3 sequence is CSALHVGGGNEQFF. In DNA form, the CDR3 reads TGCAGTGCTCTCCACGTCGGCGGAGGCAATGAGCAGTTCTTC.

This clonotype occurred many times. The gene calls are TRBV7-9 and TRBJ2-1; D is perhaps TRBD1 (6 bases). Germline V gene lookup returns CDR1 SEHNR and CDR2 FQNEAQ (reference sequence). V shed 10 bases and J shed 4 bases, with 20 bases lying between them. The CDR3 length is 15 residues. The CDR3 region is CATGIFRTEYNEQFF. The CDR3, as DNA: TGTGCCACTGGGATTTTCCGGACAGAGTACAATGAGCAGTTCTTC. Combining the CDR3 with reference TRBV7-9 and TRBJ2-1 gives the whole variable domain DTGVSQNPRHKITKRGQNVTFRCDPISEHNRLYWYRQTLGQGPEFLTYFQNEAQLEKSRLLSDRFSAERPKGSFSTLEIQRTEQGDSAMYLCATGIFRTEYNEQFFGPGTRLTVL.

A few counts support this clonotype. V and J are TRBV20-1 and TRBJ1-4, with a possible D match to TRBD1 (6 bases). The germline CDR1 and CDR2 sequences are DFQATT and SNEGSKA (reference sequence). Trimming shortened V by 3 bases and J by 3 bases, and 14 bases separated the two germline ends. This CDR3 comprises 15 residues. Here the CDR3 reads CSARSTGTANEKLFF. The CDR3 nucleotides are TGCAGTGCTAGGTCTACAGGGACGGCTAATGAAAAACTGTTTTTT.

A word on this clonotype: A much larger clone sits a single nucleotide away, making a read error possible. This chain connects TRBV7-6 to TRBJ2-7; D might be TRBD2 (5 bases). V lost 4 bases to trimming and J lost 4 bases, with 11 bases between them. This CDR3 is built from 13 residues. Germline V CDR1 and CDR2: SGHVS, FNYEAQ. The CDR3 DNA follows: TGTGCCAGCAGCTGGGAGCGGAGGTACGAGCAGTACTTC. This sequence encodes CASSWERRYEQYF. Full variable domain (outside the CDR3, taken from reference TRBV7-6 and TRBJ2-7): GAGVSQSPRYKVTKRGQDVALRCDPISGHVSLYWYRQALGQGPEFLTYFNYEAQQDKSGLPNDRFSAERPEGSISTLTIQRTEQRDSAMYRCASSWERRYEQYFGPGTRLTVT.

This clonotype was seen at least ten times. The rearrangement joins TRBV5-1 to TRBJ1-1, with D possibly TRBD1 on 5 matching bases. Looked up from germline, CDR1 is SGHRS and CDR2 is YFSETQ. The V gene lost 0 bases and the J gene lost 4 bases, with 13 bases spanning the gap. The CDR3 runs 15 residues. This CDR3 is CASSLGPGTATEAFF. CDR3 sequence (DNA): TGCGCCAGCAGCTTGGGTCCAGGGACGGCCACTGAAGCTTTCTTT.